This passage covers 22 T cell receptor beta chains from one sample sequenced in a study of T cells in Graves' hyperthyroidism and ophthalmopathy. RNA transcripts were the template for amplifying TCR beta CDR3 regions. Primed by the HTBI set, a first-round RT-PCR was run on the TCR CDR3. TCRdb itself ran the multiplex PCR reads through MiXCR, one entry per CDR3 protein. The table records under 400,000 distinct CDR3 sequences, 15% to 20% of them present only once. The specimen sequenced was blood. All receptors derive from a woman aged 40 to 49 with Graves' ophthalmopathy.

This clonotype was found a few times. The chain links TRBV12-3 or TRBV12-4 to TRBJ2-7, with 8 bases aligning to TRBD2. This CDR3 is 14 amino acids long. The J segment lost 3 bases and the V segment lost 5 bases, leaving 6 bases of the junction unmatched. The CDR3 region has the DNA TGTGCCAGCAGTCGCGGGGGGCGGATCTACGAGCAGTACTTC. Translated, it gives CASSRGGRIYEQYF.

In its sample, this clonotype was seen many times. The chain is built from TRBV6-1 and TRBJ2-2, with D possibly TRBD1 on 5 matching bases. Trimming took off 7 bases at V and 4 bases at J, with 22 bases between the two ends. The CDR3 has 17 amino acids. Germline assignment: CDR1 MNHNS and CDR2 SASEGT. CDR3 in amino acids: CASTGLARARSTGELFF. The CDR3 DNA reads TGTGCCAGCACTGGATTAGCCAGGGCACGGAGCACCGGGGAGCTGTTTTTT.

This clonotype has a count of ten or more. The V gene is TRBV28, the J gene TRBJ1-2; TRBD1 matches at 7 bases. The CDR3 consists of 14 residues. The V gene's germline CDR1 is MDHEN and CDR2 SYDVKM. V dropped 5 bases and J dropped 4; count of bases not matched to a gene: 7. The CDR3 loop is CASSLGTVSYGYTF. Here the CDR3 DNA reads TGTGCCAGCAGTCTCGGGACAGTCTCCTATGGCTACACCTTC.

Many counts were recorded for this clonotype. This chain joins TRBV28 and TRBJ2-7; TRBD2 is a possible D gene (6 bases). Looked up from germline, CDR1 is MDHEN and CDR2 is SYDVKM. V was shortened by 2 bases and J by 7 bases, with 9 bases between the two germline ends. This CDR3 comprises 12 residues. For the CDR3, the DNA is TGTGCCAGCAGTTTAGCAGGGAGGGAGCAGTACTTC. Translation: CASSLAGREQYF.

This clonotype was found a few times. Relative to the germline gene, one junction end is altered; a read error may explain this. The chain has TRBV20-1 and TRBJ1-5; D not certain. Germline CDR1 is DFQATT and CDR2 is SNEGSKA (reference sequence). The CDR3 loop spans 15 amino acids. CDR3 in DNA: TGCAGTGCTAATCCCGCCGCGGCGCCAAATCAGCCCCAGCCTTTT. It translates to CSANPAAAPNQPQPF.

The rearrangement links TRBV7-8 to TRBJ1-1; a possible D gene is TRBD1 (5 bases). V lost 1 base to trimming and J lost 2 bases, with 17 bases between them. The CDR3 spans 17 residues. In germline, CDR1 is SGHVS, CDR2 FQNEAQ. The CDR3 region has the DNA TGTGCCAGCAGCTTAGTCTTTAGCTACGGGGGAAACACTGAAGCTTTCTTT. It codes for CASSLVFSYGGNTEAFF.

This chain links TRBV5-1 with TRBJ1-2, with 12 bases fitting TRBD1. Germline loops: CDR1 SGHRS, CDR2 YFSETQ. The V gene end was trimmed by 0 bases and the J gene end by 7 bases; junction bases not matched to a gene: 7. This CDR3 has 16 residues. The DNA for the CDR3 is TGCGCCAGCAGCTTGGCCGAGGGACAGGGGGCTCGTGGCTACACCTTC. The encoded protein is CASSLAEGQGARGYTF.

This clonotype was recorded many times. This sequence joins TRBV28 and TRBJ2-6; 8 positions match TRBD1. CDR1 and CDR2 from the germline V gene are MDHEN and SYDVKM. The CDR3 is made up of 17 amino acids. V lost 3 bases, J lost 4 bases, and 8 bases stayed unmatched. The CDR3 nucleotides read TGTGCCAGCAGTTTCGGACAGGGTAAAGCGGGGGCCAACGTCCTGACTTTC. This gives the protein CASSFGQGKAGANVLTF.

Ten or more counts support this clonotype. This chain joins TRBV6-5 and TRBJ1-5; weak D call: TRBD1 (6 bases). V was pared by 2 bases and J by 5 bases, with 10 bases between. Germline V CDR1 and CDR2: MNHEY, SVGAGI. The CDR3 is 14 amino acids. This chain's CDR3 is CASSYGGLHQPQHF. In DNA form, the CDR3 reads TGTGCCAGCAGTTACGGGGGGCTTCATCAGCCCCAGCATTTT.

This clonotype came up many times. The chain joins TRBV27 to TRBJ2-6, with 8 bases that match TRBD1. The V segment lost 5 bases and the J segment 2 bases; nucleotides outside the gene matches: 5. Germline V gene sequence: CDR1 MNHEY, CDR2 SMNVEV (reference sequence). The CDR3 is made up of 16 amino acids. The CDR3 sequence: CASSRDRGPGANVLTF. CDR3 sequence (DNA): TGTGCCAGCAGTCGCGACAGGGGACCTGGGGCCAACGTCCTGACTTTC.

This clonotype was seen at least ten times. This chain links TRBV20-1 with TRBJ2-7; D call uncertain. This CDR3 region has 16 residues. CDR1 is DFQATT, CDR2 SNEGSKA, per germline (reference sequence). The V gene lost 3 bases and the J gene lost 2 bases, with 20 bases spanning the gap. The CDR3 loop is CSASRFRAARTYEQYF. The DNA for the CDR3 is TGCAGTGCTAGTCGGTTCCGGGCAGCTAGGACCTACGAGCAGTACTTC.

This clonotype was seen at least ten times. The rearrangement joins TRBV28 to TRBJ1-3; 10 bases line up with TRBD1. J was trimmed by 3 bases and V by 6 bases; bases with no gene match: 5. CDR1 and CDR2 from the germline V gene are MDHEN and SYDVKM. The CDR3 is 15 residues long. The CDR3 region has the DNA TGTGCCAGCAGGAGACAGGGGGCGAGTGGAAACACCATATATTTT. Encoded protein: CASRRQGASGNTIYF.

Many counts were recorded for this clonotype. V and J are TRBV30 and TRBJ2-6; TRBD1 is a possible D gene (5 bases). This CDR3 contains 14 residues. Trimming took off 3 bases at V and 1 base at J, with 7 bases between the two ends. CDR1 is GTSNPN, CDR2 SVGIG, per germline (reference sequence). CDR3 coding DNA: TGTGCCTGGAGGCGGACATCTGGGGCCAACGTCCTGACTTTC. Residues: CAWRRTSGANVLTF.

This clonotype was detected ten times or more. J is TRBJ2-5 and V is TRBV6-4; D is perhaps TRBD1 or TRBD2 (5 bases each). CDR3 length: 18 residues. Deletions cut 7 bases from V and 0 bases from J, with 24 bases between. Germline CDR1 MRHNA, CDR2 SNTAGT. CDR3 sequence (DNA): TGTGCCAGCAACAAAGTAACGTCCTTGGGGGAGTACCAAGAGACCCAGTACTTC. It is translated as CASNKVTSLGEYQETQYF.

This clonotype has at least ten counts. The J gene is TRBJ1-1, the V gene TRBV20-1; D is unresolved. The V end was cut by 3 bases, the J end by 1 base, with 12 bases between. CDR3 length: 14 amino acids. Germline loops: CDR1 DFQATT, CDR2 SNEGSKA (reference sequence). The CDR3 protein is CSASSALSNTEAFF. The CDR3 coding sequence is TGCAGTGCTAGTTCCGCTCTTTCGAACACTGAAGCTTTCTTT.

This chain connects TRBV3-1 to TRBJ2-7; 7 positions agree with TRBD2. With V trimmed by 1 base and J by 3 bases, 12 bases remained unmatched. CDR3 length: 17 amino acids. Per germline, CDR1 LGHDT and CDR2 YNNKEL (reference sequence). CDR3 loop: CASSQGEGGGSFYEQYF. The CDR3 coding sequence is TGTGCCAGCAGCCAAGGGGAGGGCGGCGGGAGTTTCTACGAGCAGTACTTC.

This clonotype appeared many times. In nucleotides, the CDR3 is TGTGCCAGTAGTATAGGCCAGCCGAACACTGAAGCTTTCTTT. This translates into CASSIGQPNTEAFF. The chain has TRBV19 and TRBJ1-1; D is uncertain. Germline assignment: CDR1 LNHDA and CDR2 SQIVND (reference sequence). The V end lost 1 base, the J end lost 1 base, and 7 bases lay between the germline ends. The CDR3 covers 14 residues.

V and J are TRBV20-1 and TRBJ1-1, with D maybe TRBD1 (5 bases). The CDR3 is 12 residues long. With 2 bases removed from V and 4 bases from J, the gap between germline ends came to 8 bases. Germline lookup yields CDR1 DFQATT and CDR2 SNEGSKA (reference sequence). The CDR3 nucleotides are TGCAGTGCTAGACAGGGTTTCACTGAAGCTTTCTTT. It codes for CSARQGFTEAFF.

This clonotype was counted ten times or more. This sequence joins TRBV19 and TRBJ1-2; the D gene is possibly TRBD1 (5 bases). This CDR3 has 13 residues. The ends were cut back, 6 bases at V and 4 bases at J, with 12 bases in the middle. Germline V gene data show CDR1 as LNHDA and CDR2 as SQIVND (reference sequence). The CDR3 sequence: CASSWDPPYGYTF. The CDR3 nucleotides read TGTGCCAGTAGCTGGGACCCCCCCTATGGCTACACCTTC.

This clonotype was seen many times. This rearrangement joins TRBV28 to TRBJ1-2; 8 bases match TRBD1. The CDR3 extends over 14 amino acids. Trimming removed 6 bases from V and 4 bases from J; junction bases left unmatched: 7. CDR1 and CDR2 (germline): MDHEN, SYDVKM. CDR3 loop: CASRRWDRSYGYTF. CDR3 DNA: TGTGCCAGCAGGCGATGGGACAGGTCCTATGGCTACACCTTC.

This clonotype was detected many times. The chain uses TRBV20-1 and TRBJ1-1; D call uncertain. From germline, CDR1 is DFQATT and CDR2 SNEGSKA (reference sequence). This CDR3 is 12 amino acids long. The ends were cut back, 2 bases at V and 1 base at J, with 5 bases in the middle. The CDR3 nucleotides are TGCAGTGCTAGACCTACGAACACTGAAGCTTTCTTT. Its translation: CSARPTNTEAFF.

In this sample, this clonotype turned up many times. The chain couples TRBV28 to TRBJ2-7; TRBD2 matches at 12 bases. Germline CDR1 MDHEN, CDR2 SYDVKM. The ends lost 3 bases at V and 3 bases at J; junction bases unmatched: 9. The CDR3 is made up of 17 amino acids. CDR3 loop: CASSFPELAGGHYEQYF. Here the CDR3 DNA reads TGTGCCAGCAGTTTTCCCGAACTAGCGGGAGGACACTACGAGCAGTACTTC.